These 7 T cell receptor beta chains share one sample of origin, sequenced in a study of blood T cell repertoires in COVID-19. Profiled with immunoSEQ multiplex PCR; TCRdb holds only in-frame clones, not every one. The sample lists more than 250,000 clones, roughly nine tenths occurring once. The sample was PBMCs or T cells enriched from blood (not recorded which). The receptor set was obtained from a woman under 40 who had recovered from COVID-19.

V gene TRBV5-8 combines with J gene TRBJ2-7; the D gene is possibly TRBD1 (5 bases). This CDR3 has 16 residues. Germline V gives CDR1 SGHTS, CDR2 YDEGEE. V was shortened by 3 bases and J by 7 bases, with 23 bases between the two germline ends. This CDR3 reads CASSSPSTVSFREQYF. CDR3 in DNA: TGTGCCAGCAGCTCGCCCTCGACAGTGTCCTTTAGGGAGCAGTACTTC.

This clone was detected only once. The rearrangement joins TRBV11-2 to TRBJ1-1; TRBD1 might be the D (5 bases). The CDR3 is 15 amino acids. Germline V gives CDR1 SGHAT, CDR2 FQNNGV. The V end was cut by 1 base, the J end by 1 base, with 10 bases between. CDR3 sequence (DNA): TGTGCCAGCAGCTTAGTATGGGGGGGGAACACTGAAGCTTTCTTT. Translated, it gives CASSLVWGGNTEAFF.

The genes are TRBV6-2 or TRBV6-3 and TRBJ1-4; D gene ambiguous. The ends were cut back, 6 bases at V and 10 bases at J, with 15 bases in the middle. The CDR3 totals 13 residues. The V gene's germline CDR1 is MNHEY and CDR2 SVGEGT. DNA of the CDR3: TGTGCCAGCAGCCTCGGTGCAGGAGGAAAACTGTTTTTT. Translated: CASSLGAGGKLFF.

This clone came up once. The rearrangement joins TRBV6-2 or TRBV6-3 to TRBJ1-5, with D maybe TRBD1 (5 bases). The CDR3 is made up of 15 amino acids. Deletions cut 2 bases from V and 3 bases from J, with 11 bases between. Germline CDR1 reads MNHEY; CDR2 reads SVGEGT. CDR3 residues: CASSYGAGNNQPQHF. In DNA, the CDR3 is TGTGCCAGCAGTTACGGCGCAGGGAACAATCAGCCCCAGCATTTT.

This chain links TRBV28 with TRBJ2-6; no clear D. CDR1 MDHEN and CDR2 SYDVKM come from the germline V gene. The V and J ends lost 5 bases and 0 bases respectively, with 8 bases between them. CDR3 length: 15 residues. The CDR3 loop is CASSQAGSGANVLTF. The CDR3 DNA follows: TGTGCCAGCAGTCAGGCAGGCTCTGGGGCCAACGTCCTGACTTTC.

This clone is a singleton in its sample. The chain employs TRBV3-1 (or the pseudogene TRBV3-2) and TRBJ2-5; D possibly corresponds to TRBD2 (7 bases). Germline-derived CDR1 and CDR2 are LGHDT and YNNKEL (reference sequence). The ends were cut back, 1 base at V and 2 bases at J, with 11 bases in the middle. There are 15 residues in the CDR3. The CDR3 region is CASSQAGGKQETQYF. Here the CDR3 DNA reads TGTGCCAGCAGCCAAGCGGGGGGCAAACAAGAGACCCAGTACTTC.

The chain has TRBV18 and TRBJ1-5; the D is unclear. Germline lookup yields CDR1 KGHSH and CDR2 LQKENI. V was shortened by 3 bases and J by 0 bases, with 12 bases between the two germline ends. This CDR3 region has 16 residues. The CDR3 region is CASSPTAPGSNQPQHF. Written as DNA, the CDR3 is TGTGCCAGCTCACCGACGGCCCCGGGTAGCAATCAGCCCCAGCATTTT.